A selection of T cell receptor beta chains follows, all from one sample in a study of CD8 T cells in ankylosing spondylitis. From the 5' RACE reads, TCRdb called clonotypes with MiXCR, one entry per CDR3 protein. The sample records 700,000 to 850,000 distinct CDR3 sequences, roughly 12% being singletons. Input material: blood, either unsorted or a sorted T cell fraction (not recorded which). All receptors derive from a male donor with ankylosing spondylitis. Both conserved end residues are part of each CDR3. Each record gives: D gene, clone size, V gene, J gene, CDR3 DNA, CDR3 protein. D genes are given only for firm matches. Rows may omit the clone size; those that give it use once, few, many or a size class.

D gene: .
clone size: many
V gene: TRBV20-1
J gene: TRBJ1-4
CDR3 DNA: TGCAGTGCTAGAGATTACAGGGACAATAATGAAAAACTGTTTTTT
CDR3 protein: CSARDYRDNNEKLFF

D gene: .
clone size: few
V gene: TRBV6-2/TRBV6-3
J gene: TRBJ2-1
CDR3 DNA: TGTGCCAGCAGTTACCGGGGAAACAGAAATGAGCAGTTCTTC
CDR3 protein: CASSYRGNRNEQFF

D gene: TRBD2
clone size: .
V gene: TRBV20-1
J gene: TRBJ2-1
CDR3 DNA: TGCAGTGCTACCCCTAGCGGGTATTACAATGAGCAGTTCTTC
CDR3 protein: CSATPSGYYNEQFF

D gene: .
clone size: .
V gene: TRBV28
J gene: TRBJ2-6
CDR3 DNA: TGTGCCAGCAGTTCGAGCTCTCGGGCCAACGTCCTGACTTTC
CDR3 protein: CASSSSSRANVLTF

D gene: .
clone size: .
V gene: TRBV9
J gene: TRBJ1-2
CDR3 DNA: TGTGCCAGCAGCACCTGGGCCCACTATGGCTACACCTTC
CDR3 protein: CASSTWAHYGYTF

D gene: TRBD1
clone size: many
V gene: TRBV7-2
J gene: TRBJ1-1
CDR3 DNA: TGTGCCAGCAGCCACACAAAGGGGGCCACTGAAGCTTTCTTT
CDR3 protein: CASSHTKGATEAFF

D gene: TRBD1
clone size: .
V gene: TRBV7-2
J gene: TRBJ2-3
CDR3 DNA: TGTGCCAGCAGCACCCAGGGGCCAGGGGGAGATACGCAGTATTTT
CDR3 protein: CASSTQGPGGDTQYF

D gene: TRBD2
clone size: many
V gene: TRBV29-1
J gene: TRBJ2-2
CDR3 DNA: TGCAGCTTTAGCGGGGAAAGAGGCACCGGGGAGCTGTTTTTT
CDR3 protein: CSFSGERGTGELFF

D gene: TRBD2
clone size: .
V gene: TRBV20-1
J gene: TRBJ2-7
CDR3 DNA: TGCAGTGCTAACTTAGCGGGAGGGGTCTACGAGCAGTACTTC
CDR3 protein: CSANLAGGVYEQYF

D gene: .
clone size: few
V gene: TRBV11-2
J gene: TRBJ1-3
CDR3 DNA: TGTGCCAGCAGCTCCATAATGGGCGAAAACACCATATATTTT
CDR3 protein: CASSSIMGENTIYF

D gene: .
clone size: few
V gene: TRBV7-2
J gene: TRBJ1-2
CDR3 DNA: TGTGCCAGCAGCCGTGCGGACAGCGACTATGGCTACACCTTC
CDR3 protein: CASSRADSDYGYTF

D gene: .
clone size: few
V gene: TRBV20-1
J gene: TRBJ1-2
CDR3 DNA: TGCAGTGCTAGAGATCGGGGCGCCTCGGAGGGAGCTAACTATGGCTACACCTTC
CDR3 protein: CSARDRGASEGANYGYTF

D gene: .
clone size: .
V gene: TRBV7-2
J gene: TRBJ2-1
CDR3 DNA: TGTGCCAGCAGCTTAGCGGGAATCACCTACAATGAGCAGTTCTTC
CDR3 protein: CASSLAGITYNEQFF

D gene: .
clone size: few
V gene: TRBV5-5
J gene: TRBJ2-7
CDR3 DNA: TGTGCCACCGCCCGAGGCCCAGGGCCCTACGAGCAGTACTTC
CDR3 protein: CATARGPGPYEQYF

D gene: .
clone size: many
V gene: TRBV29-1
J gene: TRBJ2-7
CDR3 DNA: TGCAGCGTTGAAAGGGGGGGAGACGAGCAGTACTTC
CDR3 protein: CSVERGGDEQYF

D gene: .
clone size: few
V gene: TRBV7-9
J gene: TRBJ2-7
CDR3 DNA: TGTGCCAGCAGTCAAATCGGGCCTTCCTACGAGCAGTACTTC
CDR3 protein: CASSQIGPSYEQYF

D gene: .
clone size: .
V gene: TRBV27
J gene: TRBJ2-1
CDR3 DNA: TGTGCCAGCAGTCGACTAGATTTCGATGAGCAGTTCTTC
CDR3 protein: CASSRLDFDEQFF

D gene: .
clone size: few
V gene: TRBV6-5
J gene: TRBJ2-7
CDR3 DNA: TGTGCCAGCAGTATCACTCCTATACGCGGGACCTACGAGCAGTACTTC
CDR3 protein: CASSITPIRGTYEQYF

D gene: .
clone size: .
V gene: TRBV20-1
J gene: TRBJ1-5
CDR3 DNA: TGCAGTGCTAGTCGTGGAGGGGAAAAACAGCCCCAGCATTTT
CDR3 protein: CSASRGGEKQPQHF

D gene: .
clone size: .
V gene: TRBV7-2
J gene: TRBJ2-7
CDR3 DNA: TGTGCCAGCGGCTTAGGTGGGGCCGTATACGAGCAGTACTTC
CDR3 protein: CASGLGGAVYEQYF

D gene: TRBD1
clone size: many
V gene: TRBV7-2
J gene: TRBJ1-2
CDR3 DNA: TGTGCCAGCAGCTTAGTCAGGGGGAACTATGGCTACACCTTC
CDR3 protein: CASSLVRGNYGYTF

D gene: .
clone size: .
V gene: TRBV7-9
J gene: TRBJ2-5
CDR3 DNA: TGTGCCAGCAGCCCCACGAGGGCGGTAGAGACCCAGTACTTC
CDR3 protein: CASSPTRAVETQYF

D gene: TRBD1
clone size: .
V gene: TRBV4-3
J gene: TRBJ1-5
CDR3 DNA: TGCGCCAGCAGCCAAGACCTATTCCGGGACAGAAATCAGCCCCAGCATTTT
CDR3 protein: CASSQDLFRDRNQPQHF

D gene: .
clone size: few
V gene: TRBV12-3/TRBV12-4
J gene: TRBJ2-1
CDR3 DNA: TGTGCCAGCAGTCCTGACCAGGGCAATGAGCAGTTCTTC
CDR3 protein: CASSPDQGNEQFF

D gene: .
clone size: many
V gene: TRBV12-3/TRBV12-4
J gene: TRBJ1-1
CDR3 DNA: TGTGCCATCAAAGCTACAGGTAAAGAGACTGAAGCTTTCTTT
CDR3 protein: CAIKATGKETEAFF

D gene: .
clone size: many
V gene: TRBV20-1
J gene: TRBJ1-6
CDR3 DNA: TGCAGTGCTACAGGGAACTCACCCCTCCACTTT
CDR3 protein: CSATGNSPLHF

D gene: TRBD2
clone size: many
V gene: TRBV5-6
J gene: TRBJ2-2
CDR3 DNA: TGTGCCAGCAGCCACGGGAGGACCGGGGAGCTGTTTTTT
CDR3 protein: CASSHGRTGELFF

D gene: .
clone size: few
V gene: TRBV6-5
J gene: TRBJ1-1
CDR3 DNA: TGTGCCAGCAGTTACCAGGGGAGCTCCACTGAAGCTTTCTTT
CDR3 protein: CASSYQGSSTEAFF

D gene: .
clone size: .
V gene: TRBV20-1
J gene: TRBJ2-7
CDR3 DNA: TGCAGTGCTAGGGGCCACATTATGTACGAGCAGTACTTC
CDR3 protein: CSARGHIMYEQYF

D gene: .
clone size: many
V gene: TRBV5-1
J gene: TRBJ2-7
CDR3 DNA: TGCGCCAGCAGCTTTGATGGTAACTCCTACGAGCAGTACTTC
CDR3 protein: CASSFDGNSYEQYF

D gene: TRBD1
clone size: few
V gene: TRBV5-1
J gene: TRBJ2-1
CDR3 DNA: TGCGCCACCTCACCCGGGACAGGGGGCTTCGATGAGCAGTTCTTC
CDR3 protein: CATSPGTGGFDEQFF

D gene: TRBD1
clone size: few
V gene: TRBV20-1
J gene: TRBJ2-7
CDR3 DNA: TGCAGGACAGGGGGCTTCGAGTACGAGCAGTACTTC
CDR3 protein: CRTGGFEYEQYF

D gene: .
clone size: .
V gene: TRBV20-1
J gene: TRBJ1-2
CDR3 DNA: TGCAGTCCCTCGGAAAACTATGGCTACACCTTC
CDR3 protein: CSPSENYGYTF

D gene: TRBD1
clone size: many
V gene: TRBV29-1
J gene: TRBJ2-2
CDR3 DNA: TGCAGCGTTGGACAGGGCAGAGCCGGGGAGCTGTTTTTT
CDR3 protein: CSVGQGRAGELFF

D gene: .
clone size: .
V gene: TRBV12-3/TRBV12-4
J gene: TRBJ1-6
CDR3 DNA: TGTGCCAGCAGTTTGGTACAGCGCAATTCACCCCTCCACTTT
CDR3 protein: CASSLVQRNSPLHF

D gene: .
clone size: .
V gene: TRBV6-2/TRBV6-3
J gene: TRBJ2-7
CDR3 DNA: TGTGCCAGCAGTAACCACAGGGCCGAGCAGTACTTC
CDR3 protein: CASSNHRAEQYF

D gene: TRBD1
clone size: few
V gene: TRBV24-1
J gene: TRBJ2-1
CDR3 DNA: TGTGCCACCAGTGATTTGGACAGGGACTACAATGAGCAGTTCTTC
CDR3 protein: CATSDLDRDYNEQFF

D gene: .
clone size: .
V gene: TRBV15
J gene: TRBJ2-5
CDR3 DNA: TGTGCCACCGAACCTGGGACAAAAGGAGAGACCCAGTACTTC
CDR3 protein: CATEPGTKGETQYF

D gene: .
clone size: .
V gene: TRBV4-1
J gene: TRBJ2-5
CDR3 DNA: TGCGCCAGCAGCCAAGCGGACCGGGGTGATCGGACCCAGTACTTC
CDR3 protein: CASSQADRGDRTQYF

D gene: .
clone size: .
V gene: TRBV11-2
J gene: TRBJ2-1
CDR3 DNA: TGTGCCAGCAGCTATCTAGCTGGAGATATGAATGAGCAGTTCTTC
CDR3 protein: CASSYLAGDMNEQFF

D gene: .
clone size: few
V gene: TRBV6-1
J gene: TRBJ1-1
CDR3 DNA: TGTGCCAGCAGTGCCACCTTAGCACAGGGACCCCCTGAAGCTTTCTTT
CDR3 protein: CASSATLAQGPPEAFF

D gene: TRBD1
clone size: .
V gene: TRBV20-1
J gene: TRBJ2-7
CDR3 DNA: TGCAGTGCTATGGATCAGGGGGCTTCATACGAGCAGTACTTC
CDR3 protein: CSAMDQGASYEQYF